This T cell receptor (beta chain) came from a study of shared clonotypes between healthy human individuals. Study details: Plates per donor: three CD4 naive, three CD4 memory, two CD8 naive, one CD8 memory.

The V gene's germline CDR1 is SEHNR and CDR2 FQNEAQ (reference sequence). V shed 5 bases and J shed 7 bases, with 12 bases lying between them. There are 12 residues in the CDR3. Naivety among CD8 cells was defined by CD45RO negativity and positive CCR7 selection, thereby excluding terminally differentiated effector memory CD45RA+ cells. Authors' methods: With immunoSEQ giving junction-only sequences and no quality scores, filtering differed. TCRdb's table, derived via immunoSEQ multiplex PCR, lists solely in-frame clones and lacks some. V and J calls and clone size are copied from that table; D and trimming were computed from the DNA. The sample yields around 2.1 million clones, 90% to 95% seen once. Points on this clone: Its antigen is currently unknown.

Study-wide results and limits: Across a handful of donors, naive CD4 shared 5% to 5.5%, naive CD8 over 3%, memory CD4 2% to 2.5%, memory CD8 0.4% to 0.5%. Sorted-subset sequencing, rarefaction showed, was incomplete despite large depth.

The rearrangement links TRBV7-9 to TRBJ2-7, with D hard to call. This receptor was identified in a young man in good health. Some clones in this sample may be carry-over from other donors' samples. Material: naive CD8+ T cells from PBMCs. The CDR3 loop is CASSQRTWEQYF. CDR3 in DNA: TGTGCCAGCAGCCAAAGGACGTGGGAGCAGTACTTC.